These T cell receptor beta chains were read from a single sample in a study of identical twins. TCRdb analysed the 5' RACE reads with MiXCR anew, one entry per CDR3 protein. Counted here are just under 650,000 distinct CDR3 sequences, about 7% occurring once; the ten biggest clones make up roughly 1.5%. This same sample was also taken into another study, of yellow fever vaccine responses in identical twins.

Sequenced sample: PBMCs. These receptors were collected from a woman between 18 and 30 years old in good health. Each CDR3 is given with its conserved first and last residue. A D gene is named only where the DNA matches it firmly. Some rows have no size entry. The others give once, few or many, or a class for an expanded clone.

TRBD2,TRBV10-3,16,TRBJ2-1,many,CAISESESGRYNEQFF,TGTGCCATCAGTGAGTCAGAAAGCGGGAGGTACAATGAGCAGTTCTTC
.,TRBV10-3,11,TRBJ2-3,.,CATKRADTQYF,TGTGCCACGAAGAGGGCAGATACGCAGTATTTT
TRBD2,TRBV20-1,17,TRBJ2-3,.,CSLGAGTSGRGTDTQYF,TGCAGCCTGGGGGCCGGGACTAGCGGGCGAGGCACAGATACGCAGTATTTT
.,TRBV12-3/TRBV12-4,18,TRBJ2-1,few,CACSLAATGTTTYNEQFF,TGTGCCTGCAGTTTAGCCGCCACCGGGACAACTACCTACAATGAGCAGTTCTTC
TRBD2,TRBV9,12,TRBJ2-1,.,CASRGLAEEQFF,TGTGCCAGCAGGGGACTAGCGGAGGAGCAGTTCTTC
.,TRBV11-3,17,TRBJ1-1,.,CASSLGRDHHAGTEAFF,TGTGCCAGCAGCTTAGGTCGGGACCATCATGCGGGCACTGAAGCTTTCTTT
.,TRBV12-3/TRBV12-4,13,TRBJ2-1,many,CASSPPSMGEQFF,TGTGCCAGCAGTCCGCCTAGCATGGGTGAGCAGTTCTTC
TRBD2,TRBV20-1,16,TRBJ2-5,few,CSARDPLAGQQETQYF,TGCAGTGCTAGAGATCCGCTAGCGGGGCAACAAGAGACCCAGTACTTC
.,TRBV4-1,16,TRBJ2-5,.,CASSQPTDGDLGAQYF,TGCGCCAGCAGCCAACCGACGGACGGGGACTTGGGGGCCCAGTACTTC
TRBD2,TRBV18,16,TRBJ2-2,.,CASSPRTSPNTGELFF,TGTGCCAGCTCACCACGGACTAGTCCTAACACCGGGGAGCTGTTTTTT
TRBD2,TRBV20-1,14,TRBJ2-3,few,CSARTSGAGDTQYF,TGCAGTGCTCGGACTAGCGGGGCGGGAGATACGCAGTATTTT
.,TRBV28,14,TRBJ1-6,.,CASSQGPARAPLHF,TGTGCCAGCAGTCAAGGACCCGCAAGGGCACCCCTCCACTTT
.,TRBV29-1,15,TRBJ2-2,.,CSVEDGRRGTGELFF,TGCAGCGTTGAAGATGGCAGGCGAGGGACCGGGGAGCTGTTTTTT
.,TRBV6-5,11,TRBJ1-1,few,CASTKGASRFF,TGTGCCAGCACCAAAGGGGCCAGCCGCTTCTTT
TRBD2,TRBV12-3/TRBV12-4,15,TRBJ2-2,few,CASSVGLAGAGELFF,TGTGCCAGCAGTGTGGGACTAGCGGGGGCCGGGGAGCTGTTTTTT
.,TRBV2,15,TRBJ1-4,.,CASSEYLQGNEKLFF,TGTGCCAGCAGTGAATATCTACAGGGAAATGAAAAACTGTTTTTT
.,TRBV6-1,11,TRBJ1-3,.,CASLQGNTIYF,TGTGCCAGTCTACAGGGAAACACCATATATTTT
TRBD1,TRBV29-1,13,TRBJ2-5,many,CSGQGNQGETQYF,TGCAGCGGACAGGGGAACCAGGGAGAGACCCAGTACTTC
TRBD2,TRBV5-1,17,TRBJ2-1,few,CASSLEGRGGLGNEQFF,TGCGCCAGCAGCCTCGAGGGGCGGGGGGGCTTGGGCAATGAGCAGTTCTTC
.,TRBV12-3/TRBV12-4,14,TRBJ2-3,many,CASSLGTNTDTQYF,TGTGCCAGCAGTTTAGGGACTAACACAGATACGCAGTATTTT
.,TRBV7-8,18,TRBJ2-1,many,CASSLKATGQIYFNEQFF,TGTGCCAGCAGTCTTAAGGCTACAGGACAGATCTACTTCAATGAGCAGTTCTTC
.,TRBV5-1,15,TRBJ1-5,.,CASSLEGQSNQPQHF,TGCGCCAGCAGCTTGGAAGGACAGAGCAATCAGCCCCAGCATTTT
TRBD1,TRBV25-1,18,TRBJ1-2,many,CASSERSPHGGQNYGYTF,TGTGCCAGCAGTGAAAGAAGCCCCCATGGGGGACAGAACTATGGCTACACCTTC
.,TRBV12-3/TRBV12-4,14,TRBJ2-7,many,CASSLQGSLYEQYF,TGTGCCAGCAGTTTACAGGGCAGCCTCTACGAGCAGTACTTC
TRBD2,TRBV12-3/TRBV12-4,18,TRBJ2-1,many,CASSTARGSGSSYNEQFF,TGTGCCAGCAGTACCGCCCGGGGTAGCGGGAGCTCCTACAATGAGCAGTTCTTC
TRBD2,TRBV15,17,TRBJ2-2,many,CATSRSDSAGETGELFF,TGTGCCACCAGCAGATCTGATTCCGCGGGAGAAACCGGGGAGCTGTTTTTT
.,TRBV11-2,14,TRBJ1-1,few,CASGSRGSYVEAFF,TGTGCCAGCGGCTCGAGGGGATCTTACGTTGAAGCTTTCTTT
.,TRBV5-1,15,TRBJ2-2,.,CASSPTPSNAGELFF,TGCGCCAGCAGCCCGACTCCGAGTAACGCCGGGGAGCTGTTTTTT
.,TRBV28,13,TRBJ2-7,many,CASSLLNSYEQYF,TGTGCCAGCAGTTTACTAAACTCCTACGAGCAGTACTTC
.,TRBV24-1,12,TRBJ2-1,many,CATSPQSNEQFF,TGTGCCACCAGTCCCCAAAGTAATGAGCAGTTCTTC
TRBD2,TRBV29-1,13,TRBJ2-1,.,CSAIAGANNEQFF,TGCAGCGCTATAGCGGGGGCCAACAATGAGCAGTTCTTC
.,TRBV9,17,TRBJ2-7,.,CASSPRSQKEGSYEQYF,TGTGCCAGCAGCCCCCGGTCCCAAAAAGAGGGCTCCTACGAGCAGTACTTC
.,TRBV28,14,TRBJ2-7,.,CASSPGLEGYEQYF,TGTGCCAGCAGTCCGGGACTGGAGGGCTACGAGCAGTACTTC
.,TRBV3-1,15,TRBJ1-5,many,CASSQGWGARQPQHF,TGTGCCAGCAGCCAAGGGTGGGGGGCTCGACAGCCCCAGCATTTT
TRBD2,TRBV20-1,14,TRBJ2-5,.,CSARLLAEQETQYF,TGCAGTGCTAGGTTACTAGCGGAACAAGAGACCCAGTACTTC
.,TRBV20-1,17,TRBJ2-1,few,CSARDPFAVDSYNEQFF,TGCAGTGCTAGAGATCCTTTCGCCGTGGACTCCTACAATGAGCAGTTCTTC
.,TRBV5-1,15,TRBJ2-7,.,CASSLARGGPYEQYF,TGCGCCAGCAGCTTGGCGCGAGGGGGTCCCTACGAGCAGTACTTC
.,TRBV12-3/TRBV12-4,13,TRBJ2-1,.,CASKAFSYNEQFF,TGTGCCAGCAAAGCGTTCTCCTACAATGAGCAGTTCTTC
.,TRBV10-3,14,TRBJ1-2,.,CAISATGWKDGYTF,TGTGCCATCAGCGCTACAGGGTGGAAAGATGGCTACACCTTC
.,TRBV5-1,13,TRBJ2-7,many,CASSLDGNYEQYF,TGCGCCAGCAGCTTGGACGGGAACTACGAGCAGTACTTC
TRBD2,TRBV2,14,TRBJ2-7,few,CARNIGPAGGEQYF,TGTGCCAGGAATATAGGCCCAGCGGGAGGAGAGCAGTACTTC
.,TRBV6-1,13,TRBJ2-4,few,CASSGDLSGFQYF,TGTGCCAGCAGTGGGGATCTTAGCGGATTCCAGTACTTC
.,TRBV24-1,15,TRBJ2-3,few,CATSPQTLSTDTQYF,TGTGCCACCAGTCCACAGACCTTAAGCACAGATACGCAGTATTTT
.,TRBV5-1,16,TRBJ2-1,.,CASSPFSDGSYNEQFF,TGCGCCAGCAGCCCCTTTAGCGATGGCTCCTACAATGAGCAGTTCTTC
.,TRBV10-3,13,TRBJ2-1,many,CATRQVQGNEQFF,TGTGCCACCAGACAAGTACAGGGCAATGAGCAGTTCTTC
TRBD1,TRBV28,15,TRBJ1-4,few,CASSLIQGADEKLFF,TGTGCCAGCAGTTTGATACAGGGGGCGGATGAAAAACTGTTTTTT
TRBD2,TRBV4-2,15,TRBJ2-5,.,CASSLFEREQETQYF,TGTGCCAGCAGCCTCTTCGAGCGGGAGCAAGAGACCCAGTACTTC
.,TRBV5-1,16,TRBJ2-1,many,CASTKGSNLPDGSQFF,TGCGCCAGCACTAAGGGGTCCAACCTACCCGATGGATCGCAGTTCTTC
.,TRBV10-3,13,TRBJ1-1,few,CAISESKVTEAFF,TGTGCCATCAGTGAGTCCAAGGTCACTGAAGCTTTCTTT
.,TRBV18,16,TRBJ2-3,few,CASSPGSRPSTDTQYF,TGTGCCAGCTCACCGGGGTCGAGGCCTAGCACAGATACGCAGTATTTT